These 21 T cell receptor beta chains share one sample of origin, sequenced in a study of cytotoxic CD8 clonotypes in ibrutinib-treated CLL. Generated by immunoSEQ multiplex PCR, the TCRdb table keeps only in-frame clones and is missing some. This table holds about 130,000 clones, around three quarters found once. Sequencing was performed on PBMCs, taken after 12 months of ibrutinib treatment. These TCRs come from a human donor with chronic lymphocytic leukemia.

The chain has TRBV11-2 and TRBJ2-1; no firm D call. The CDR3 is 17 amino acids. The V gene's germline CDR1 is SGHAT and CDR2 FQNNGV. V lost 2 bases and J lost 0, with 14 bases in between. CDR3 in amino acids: CASSLNPLSRSYNEQFF. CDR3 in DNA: TGTGCCAGCAGCTTAAACCCCCTAAGTCGCTCCTACAATGAGCAGTTCTTC.

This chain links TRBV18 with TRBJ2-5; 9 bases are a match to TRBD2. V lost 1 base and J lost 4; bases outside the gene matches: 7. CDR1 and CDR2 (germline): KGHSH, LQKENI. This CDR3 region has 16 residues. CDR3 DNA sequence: TGTGCCAGCTCACCACGGACTAGCGAGTGGGGAGAGACCCAGTACTTC. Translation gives CASSPRTSEWGETQYF.

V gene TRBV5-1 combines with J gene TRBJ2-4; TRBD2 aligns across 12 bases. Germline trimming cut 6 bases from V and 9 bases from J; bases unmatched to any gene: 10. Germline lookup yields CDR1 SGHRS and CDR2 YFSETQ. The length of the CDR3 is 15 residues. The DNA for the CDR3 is TGCGCCAGCACCTGGACTAGCGGGACTAAGGGCATTCAGTACTTC. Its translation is CASTWTSGTKGIQYF.

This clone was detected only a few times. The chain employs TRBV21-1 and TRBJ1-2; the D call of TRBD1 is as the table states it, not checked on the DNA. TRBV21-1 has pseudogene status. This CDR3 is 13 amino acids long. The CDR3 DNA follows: TGTGCCAGCAGCGACCAGGGAAATGATGGCTACACCTTC. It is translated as CASSDQGNDGYTF.

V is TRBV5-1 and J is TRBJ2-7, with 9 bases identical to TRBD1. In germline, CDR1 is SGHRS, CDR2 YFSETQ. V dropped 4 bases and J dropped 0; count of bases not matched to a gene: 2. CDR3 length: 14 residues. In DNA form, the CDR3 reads TGCGCCAGCAGCCCGACAGGGGGCTCCTACGAGCAGTACTTC. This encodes CASSPTGGSYEQYF.

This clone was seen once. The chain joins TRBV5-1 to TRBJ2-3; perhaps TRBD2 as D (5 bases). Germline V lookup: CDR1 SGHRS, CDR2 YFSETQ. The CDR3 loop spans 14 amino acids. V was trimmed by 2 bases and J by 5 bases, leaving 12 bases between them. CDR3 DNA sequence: TGCGCCAGCAGCTTCAGAGGGCTGCAAGATACGCAGTATTTT. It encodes CASSFRGLQDTQYF.

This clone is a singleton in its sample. The CDR3 sequence: CASSLGLAGAGTQYF. Written as DNA, the CDR3 is TGTGCCAGCAGCTTAGGACTAGCGGGAGCGGGGACCCAGTACTTC. This chain links TRBV7-2 with TRBJ2-5; TRBD2 matches 12 bases. The CDR3 totals 15 residues. V lost 1 base to trimming and J lost 7 bases; unmatched junction nucleotides: 4. CDR1 and CDR2 from the germline V gene are SGHTA and FQGNSA. Using reference TRBV7-2 and TRBJ2-5 for the parts outside the CDR3, the full variable domain is GAGVSQSPSNKVTEKGKDVELRCDPISGHTALYWYRQSLGQGLEFLIYFQGNSAPDKSGLPSDRFSAERTGGSVSTLTIQRTQQEDSAVYLCASSLGLAGAGTQYFGPGTRLLVL.

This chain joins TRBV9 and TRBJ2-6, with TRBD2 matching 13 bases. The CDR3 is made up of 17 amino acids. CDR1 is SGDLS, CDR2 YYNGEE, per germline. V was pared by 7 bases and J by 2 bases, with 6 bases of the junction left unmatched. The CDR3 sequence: CASHFGTSGTGANVLTF. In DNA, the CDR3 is TGTGCCAGCCACTTCGGGACTAGCGGGACTGGGGCCAACGTCCTGACTTTC.

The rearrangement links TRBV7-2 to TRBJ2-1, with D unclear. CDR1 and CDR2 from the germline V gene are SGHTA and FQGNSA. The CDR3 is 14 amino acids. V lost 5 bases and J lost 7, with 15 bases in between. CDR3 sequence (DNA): TGTGCCAGCAGCCCCGTTCCGGAACTAAATGAGCAGTTCTTC. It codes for CASSPVPELNEQFF.

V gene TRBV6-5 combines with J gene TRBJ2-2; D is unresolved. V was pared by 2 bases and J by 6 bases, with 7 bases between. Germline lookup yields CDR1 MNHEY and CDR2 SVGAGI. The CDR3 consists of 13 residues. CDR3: CASSYLVAGELFF. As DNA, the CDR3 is TGTGCCAGCAGTTACCTTGTAGCCGGGGAGCTGTTTTTT.

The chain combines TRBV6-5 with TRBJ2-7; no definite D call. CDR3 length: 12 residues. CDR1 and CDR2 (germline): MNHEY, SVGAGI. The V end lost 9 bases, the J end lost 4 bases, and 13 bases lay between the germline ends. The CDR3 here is CASPPGGYEQYF. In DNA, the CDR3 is TGTGCCAGTCCCCCTGGTGGGTACGAGCAGTACTTC.

The CDR3 nucleotides are TGTGCCAGCAGCGTAGCGGCGGGAGGGTACACCGGGGAGCTGTTTTTT. Residues: CASSVAAGGYTGELFF. The chain couples TRBV9 to TRBJ2-2, with 9 nucleotides matching TRBD2. Per the germline V gene, CDR1 is SGDLS and CDR2 is YYNGEE. Germline trimming cut 0 bases from V and 3 bases from J; bases unmatched to any gene: 3. This CDR3 is 16 amino acids long.

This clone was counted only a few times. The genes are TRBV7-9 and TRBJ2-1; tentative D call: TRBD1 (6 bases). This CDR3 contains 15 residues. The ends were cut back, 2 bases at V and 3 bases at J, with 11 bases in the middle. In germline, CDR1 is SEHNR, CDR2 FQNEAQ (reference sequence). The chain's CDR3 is CASSLMRGSYNEQFF. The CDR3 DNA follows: TGTGCCAGCAGCTTAATGAGGGGGAGCTACAATGAGCAGTTCTTC.

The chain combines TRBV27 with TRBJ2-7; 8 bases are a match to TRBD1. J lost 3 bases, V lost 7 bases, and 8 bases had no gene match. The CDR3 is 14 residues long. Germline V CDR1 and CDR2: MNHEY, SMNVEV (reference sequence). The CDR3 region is CASTPRDRYYEQYF. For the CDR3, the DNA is TGTGCCAGCACCCCCCGGGACAGGTACTACGAGCAGTACTTC.

In DNA form, the CDR3 reads TGTGCCAGCAGTCATTCCGGGACAGGGGGCGCCGGGGACACTGAAGCTTTCTTT. Its protein product is CASSHSGTGGAGDTEAFF. The chain employs TRBV7-2 and TRBJ1-1; 12 bases are a match to TRBD1. Germline V gene sequence: CDR1 SGHTA, CDR2 FQGNSA. V gave up 6 bases and J gave up 3 bases; unmatched junction bases: 14. CDR3 length: 18 amino acids.

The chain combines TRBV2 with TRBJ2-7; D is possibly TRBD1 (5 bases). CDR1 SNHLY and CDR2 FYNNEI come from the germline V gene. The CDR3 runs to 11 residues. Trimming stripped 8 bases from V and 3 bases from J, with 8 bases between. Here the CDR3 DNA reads TGTGCCAGCCTTAGGGGCTACGAGCAGTACTTC. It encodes CASLRGYEQYF.

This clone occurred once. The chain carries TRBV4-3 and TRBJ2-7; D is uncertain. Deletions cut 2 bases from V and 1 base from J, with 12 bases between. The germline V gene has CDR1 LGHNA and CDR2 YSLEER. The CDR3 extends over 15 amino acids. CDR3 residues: CASSQWASRSYEQYF. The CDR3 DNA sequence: TGCGCCAGCAGCCAATGGGCTAGTCGGTCCTACGAGCAGTACTTC.

CDR3 nucleotides: TGTGCCATCAGCGAGACACAGGGGACCGGCAATCAGCCCCAGCATTTT. Translating it yields CAISETQGTGNQPQHF. The rearrangement uses TRBV10-3 and TRBJ1-5, with TRBD1 matching over 7 bases. The length of the CDR3 is 16 residues. Per germline, CDR1 ENHRY and CDR2 SYGVKD. V lost 6 bases and J lost 2; bases outside the gene matches: 10.

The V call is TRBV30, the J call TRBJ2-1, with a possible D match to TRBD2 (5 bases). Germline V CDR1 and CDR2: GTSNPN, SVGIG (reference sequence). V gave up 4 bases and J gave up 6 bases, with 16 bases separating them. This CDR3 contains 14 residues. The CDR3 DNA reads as TGTGCCTGGACCGTTCGAGGGTGGGGCAATGAGCAGTTCTTC. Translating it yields CAWTVRGWGNEQFF.

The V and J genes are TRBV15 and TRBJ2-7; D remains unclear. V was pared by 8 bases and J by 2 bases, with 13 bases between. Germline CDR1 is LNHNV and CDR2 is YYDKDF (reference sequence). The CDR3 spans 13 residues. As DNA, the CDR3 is TGTGCCACCTCCAGTGGGGTAACCTACGAGCAGTACTTC. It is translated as CATSSGVTYEQYF.

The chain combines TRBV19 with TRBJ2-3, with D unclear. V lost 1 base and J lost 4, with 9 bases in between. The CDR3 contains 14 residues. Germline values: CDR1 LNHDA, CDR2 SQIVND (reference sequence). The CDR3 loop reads CASSIVRTSDTQYF. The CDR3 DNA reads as TGTGCCAGTAGTATAGTTAGGACGTCAGATACGCAGTATTTT.